The 25 T cell receptor beta chains below come from one sample, sequenced in a study of Graves' ophthalmopathy and Graves' hyperthyroidism. TCR beta CDR3 regions were amplified from RNA transcripts. HTBI-primed RT-PCR formed the first round, and a multiplex PCR formed the second. One entry per CDR3 protein, called by TCRdb with MiXCR from the multiplex PCR reads. The sample consists of more than 1,000,000 distinct CDR3 sequences, 35% to 40% of them appearing once. The sample comprised peripheral blood or thyroid tissue (not recorded which). The receptors shown here come from an adult man with Graves' hyperthyroidism.

This clonotype was detected a few times. The V gene is TRBV2, the J gene TRBJ1-3; no firm D call. Trimming stripped 6 bases from V and 1 base from J, with 13 bases between. Germline assignment: CDR1 SNHLY and CDR2 FYNNEI. The CDR3 totals 15 residues. The CDR3 DNA reads as TGTGCCAGCAGGCCCTCCCTCGGGTCTGGAAACACCATATATTTT. It encodes CASRPSLGSGNTIYF.

In the case of this clonotype: At one end the junction does not follow the germline gene, possibly because of a read error. The J gene is TRBJ1-1, the V gene TRBV9, with TRBD1 identical over 9 bases. Per germline, CDR1 SGDLS and CDR2 YYNGEE. There are 15 residues in the CDR3. This CDR3 reads CASSGGDRVNTKAFF. Here the CDR3 DNA reads TGTGCCAGCAGCGGCGGGGACAGGGTGAACACTAAAGCTTTCTTT.

About this clonotype itself: One junction end disagrees with the germline gene, perhaps due to a read error. V gene TRBV20-1 combines with J gene TRBJ2-2; D gene uncertain. This CDR3 spans 13 amino acids. Germline V gene lookup returns CDR1 DFQATT and CDR2 SNEGSKA (reference sequence). CDR3 DNA sequence: TGTAGTGCGCGAAAAGGTGGGACCGGGGAGCTGTTTTTT. This codes for CSARKGGTGELFF.

The chain joins TRBV29-1 to TRBJ1-5; D is unresolved. The CDR3 runs 11 residues. The V gene's germline CDR1 is SQVTM and CDR2 ANQGSEA. V dropped 4 bases and J dropped 7 bases, with 8 bases sitting between them. Here the CDR3 reads CSVGSGQPQHF. The CDR3, as DNA: TGCAGCGTTGGGTCGGGACAGCCCCAGCATTTT.

In this sample, this clonotype turned up many times. This rearrangement joins TRBV25-1 to TRBJ2-7, with D tentatively TRBD1 (5 bases). The CDR3 loop spans 15 amino acids. Deletions cut 4 bases from V and 4 bases from J, with 17 bases between. The germline V gene encodes CDR1 MGHDK and CDR2 SYGVNS. The chain's CDR3 is CASSVQGHSRYEQYF. The DNA of the CDR3 is TGTGCCAGCAGTGTCCAGGGTCATTCTAGATACGAGCAGTACTTC.

Comment on this clonotype: This clone may be a read error of a much larger clone one base away. V is TRBV24-1 and J is TRBJ2-7; TRBD2 matches at 7 bases. This CDR3 is 14 amino acids long. The junction had 12 bases not matched to a gene; V was cut back by 11 bases and J by 3 bases. Germline assignment: CDR1 KGHDR and CDR2 SFDVKD. CDR3 bases: TGTGCCAGCAGCCAGCTTGCGGGGGTCTACGAGCAGTACTTC. This codes for CASSQLAGVYEQYF.

At least ten counts were recorded for this clonotype. V gene TRBV19 combines with J gene TRBJ2-7; possibly TRBD1 for D (6 bases). The V and J ends lost 5 bases and 1 base respectively, with 15 bases between them. CDR3 size: 15 residues. Germline V gene lookup returns CDR1 LNHDA and CDR2 SQIVND (reference sequence). CDR3 nucleotides: TGTGCCAGTAGTCCCCGGGACATACCGTCCTACGAGCAGTACTTC. Residues: CASSPRDIPSYEQYF.

This chain connects TRBV11-3 to TRBJ2-5; the D gene is possibly TRBD1 (6 bases). The CDR3 is made up of 16 amino acids. The V and J ends lost 6 bases and 0 bases respectively, with 17 bases between them. In germline, CDR1 is SGHNT, CDR2 YENEEA. The CDR3 sequence is CASRGQRLGYQETQYF. CDR3 coding DNA: TGTGCCAGCAGGGGACAACGTTTGGGCTACCAAGAGACCCAGTACTTC.

V is TRBV5-1 and J is TRBJ2-2; D call uncertain. Trimming took 0 bases from V and 1 from J, leaving 7 bases between them. This CDR3 spans 15 amino acids. The germline V gene encodes CDR1 SGHRS and CDR2 YFSETQ. The CDR3 DNA reads as TGCGCCAGCAGCTTGGACTTTCTGAACACCGGGGAGCTGTTTTTT. This encodes CASSLDFLNTGELFF.

V and J are TRBV5-1 and TRBJ1-1; D is ambiguous. This CDR3 has 15 amino acids. The germline gives CDR1 SGHRS, CDR2 YFSETQ. Trimming removed 0 bases at V and 1 base at J, with 10 bases between. CDR3 loop: CASSLVAGPNTEAFF. CDR3 nucleotide sequence: TGCGCCAGCAGCTTGGTTGCGGGCCCGAACACTGAAGCTTTCTTT.

In this sample, this clonotype turned up a few times. A much larger clone differs from this one at a single base, so this may be a read error. The J gene is TRBJ2-7, the V gene TRBV7-2, with D unresolved. The germline V and J ends were trimmed by 4 bases and 2 bases, with 12 bases remaining between them. Germline V gives CDR1 SGHTA, CDR2 FQGNSA. CDR3 size: 14 residues. The CDR3 region has the DNA TGTGCCAGCAGCTCGATCCAGCAGGCCTACGAGCAGTACTTC. It yields the protein CASSSIQQAYEQYF.

Comments on this clonotype: At one boundary the junction diverges from the germline segment, which might be a read error. V is TRBV4-2 and J is TRBJ2-2, with D perhaps TRBD2 (5 bases). CDR1 and CDR2 (germline): LGHNA, YNFKEQ. The CDR3 has 13 amino acids. The CDR3 spells CASSAAGTGELLF. CDR3 coding DNA: TGTGCCAGCAGCGCCGCAGGCACCGGGGAGCTGCTTTTT.

In regard to this clonotype: This sequence may be a read error, since a much larger clone differs from it by one base. The conserved final phenylalanine or tryptophan is absent from the CDR3, which likely points to a read error. The genes are TRBV10-2 and TRBJ1-2; no firm D call. The CDR3 runs 12 residues. In germline, CDR1 is WSHSY, CDR2 SAAADI. CDR3 DNA: TGTGCCAGCAGGAGAGGGAACTATGGCTACACCCTC. Its translation is CASRRGNYGYTL.

The genes are TRBV2 and TRBJ1-1; D may be TRBD1 (5 bases). Trimming took off 3 bases at V and 4 bases at J, with 18 bases between the two ends. This CDR3 has 16 amino acids. Germline V gene lookup returns CDR1 SNHLY and CDR2 FYNNEI. The DNA of the CDR3 is TGTGCCAGCAGTGAGGCCTGGGGGGGAATGGGCACTGAAGCTTTCTTT. Translation: CASSEAWGGMGTEAFF.

This clonotype was seen many times. The chain links TRBV7-2 to TRBJ1-2; no firm D call. V dropped 5 bases and J dropped 4 bases, with 8 bases sitting between them. The CDR3 extends over 12 amino acids. Germline CDR1 and CDR2: SGHTA and FQGNSA. In DNA form, the CDR3 reads TGTGCCAGCAGCCTGGTGGTCTATGGCTACACCTTC. It codes for CASSLVVYGYTF.

As for this clonotype: It may be a read error: a sequence one base away is much more abundant. The chain recombines TRBV20-1 with TRBJ2-5, with 7 bases lining up with TRBD1. CDR1 DFQATT and CDR2 SNEGSKA come from the germline V gene (reference sequence). CDR3 length: 14 residues. V shed 6 bases and J 7 bases; nucleotides not matched to a gene: 14. The CDR3 nucleotides are TGCAGTGCCTACGGACAGGTTGCGGCTCGGACCCAGTACTTC. This sequence encodes CSAYGQVAARTQYF.

The chain is built from TRBV24-1 and TRBJ1-4; the D is unclear. Germline assignment: CDR1 KGHDR and CDR2 SFDVKD. V was trimmed by 3 bases and J by 7 bases, leaving 14 bases between them. CDR3 size: 15 residues. This CDR3 is CATSDPGWVGEKLFF. DNA for the CDR3: TGTGCCACCAGTGATCCTGGGTGGGTTGGTGAAAAACTGTTTTTT.

This clonotype was detected only a few times. The rearrangement uses TRBV7-2 and TRBJ2-5; D ambiguous. V was cut by 1 base and J by 5 bases, with 5 bases left in between. The germline gives CDR1 SGHTA, CDR2 FQGNSA. The CDR3 length is 12 residues. The CDR3 sequence: CASSLDVETQYF. In nucleotides, the CDR3 is TGTGCCAGCAGCTTAGACGTCGAGACCCAGTACTTC.

This clonotype was detected once. This chain connects TRBV7-9 to TRBJ2-7; D may match TRBD1 or TRBD2 (6 bases each). This CDR3 has 13 amino acids. In germline, CDR1 is SEHNR, CDR2 FQNEAQ (reference sequence). V gave up 2 bases and J gave up 9 bases, with 14 bases separating them. The DNA of the CDR3 is TGTGCCAGCAGCTTAAAGAGGGGGGAAGGGCAGTACTTC. Translated: CASSLKRGEGQYF.

J is TRBJ2-5 and V is TRBV6-5; 10 nucleotides agree with TRBD2. The germline gives CDR1 MNHEY, CDR2 SVGAGI. This CDR3 region has 18 residues. J gave up 4 bases and V 7 bases, and 18 bases lay outside the gene matches. The CDR3 protein is CASTLQAGGPIGGETQYF. The DNA for the CDR3 is TGTGCCAGCACCCTCCAAGCGGGAGGGCCTATAGGGGGAGAGACCCAGTACTTC.

This clonotype was detected ten times or more. The rearrangement links TRBV7-9 to TRBJ1-5, with 10 bases lining up with TRBD1. In germline, CDR1 is SEHNR, CDR2 FQNEAQ (reference sequence). The J segment lost 6 bases and the V segment lost 1 base, leaving 9 bases of the junction unmatched. CDR3 length: 17 amino acids. The DNA of the CDR3 is TGTGCCAGCAGCTTAGGGACAGGGGGTTTAGGGGGTCAGCCCCAGCATTTT. Translating it yields CASSLGTGGLGGQPQHF.

This clonotype was seen a handful of times. V gene TRBV2 combines with J gene TRBJ2-2, with 7 bases identical to TRBD1. CDR1 and CDR2 from the germline V gene are SNHLY and FYNNEI. This CDR3 contains 14 residues. Unmatched junction bases numbered 4, after V lost 6 bases and J lost 3 bases. The CDR3 DNA follows: TGTGCCAGCAGAGTCACAGGGGACACCGGGGAGCTGTTTTTT. It is translated as CASRVTGDTGELFF.

This chain joins TRBV7-2 and TRBJ1-6; TRBD1 aligns across 10 bases. Germline V gene data show CDR1 as SGHTA and CDR2 as FQGNSA. The CDR3 extends over 14 amino acids. Trimming cost V 4 bases and J 11 bases; bases outside gene matches: 5. The CDR3 DNA reads as TGTGCCAGCAGCTCCTCGGGACAGGGGACACCCCTCCACTTT. Amino acids: CASSSSGQGTPLHF.

The V call is TRBV11-2, the J call TRBJ2-7, with 9 positions matching TRBD2. This CDR3 is built from 18 residues. Trimming removed 5 bases from V and 2 bases from J; junction bases left unmatched: 16. The V gene's germline CDR1 is SGHAT and CDR2 FQNNGV. CDR3 sequence reads: CASSITVISSGETYEQYF. CDR3 nucleotides: TGTGCCAGCAGCATCACCGTTATCTCTAGCGGGGAAACCTACGAGCAGTACTTC. Full variable domain (rest looked up from reference TRBV11-2 and TRBJ2-7): EAGVAQSPRYKIIEKRQSVAFWCNPISGHATLYWYQQILGQGPKLLIQFQNNGVVDDSQLPKDRFSAERLKGVDSTLKIQPAKLEDSAVYLCASSITVISSGETYEQYFGPGTRLTVT.

The table lists this clonotype with many counts. The chain is built from TRBV24-1 and TRBJ1-5; D is uncertain. The CDR3 is 14 amino acids. The germline gives CDR1 KGHDR, CDR2 SFDVKD. Trimming removed 3 bases from V and 0 bases from J, with 5 bases in between. The CDR3 reads CATSDTYSNQPQHF. CDR3 DNA sequence: TGTGCCACCAGTGATACGTATAGCAATCAGCCCCAGCATTTT.